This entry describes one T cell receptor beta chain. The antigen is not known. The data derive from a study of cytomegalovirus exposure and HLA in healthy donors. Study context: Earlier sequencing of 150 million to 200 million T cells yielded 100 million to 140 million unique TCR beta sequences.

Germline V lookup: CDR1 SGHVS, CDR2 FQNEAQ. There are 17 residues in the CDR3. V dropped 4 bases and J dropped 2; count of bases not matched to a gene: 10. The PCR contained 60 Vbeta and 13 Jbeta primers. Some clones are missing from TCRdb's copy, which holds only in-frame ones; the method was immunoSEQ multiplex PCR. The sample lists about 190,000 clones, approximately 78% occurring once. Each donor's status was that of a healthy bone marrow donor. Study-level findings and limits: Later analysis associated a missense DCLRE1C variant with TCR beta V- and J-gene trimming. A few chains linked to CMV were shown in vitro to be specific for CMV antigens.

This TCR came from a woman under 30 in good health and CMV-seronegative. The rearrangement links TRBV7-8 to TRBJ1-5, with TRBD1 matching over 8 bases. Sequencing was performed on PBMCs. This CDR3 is CASSSTRQGTGNQPQHF. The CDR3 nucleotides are TGTGCCAGCAGCTCAACACGACAGGGGACGGGCAATCAGCCCCAGCATTTT.